These 5 T cell receptor beta chains were sequenced from one sample in a study of cytomegalovirus exposure and HLA in healthy donors. The PCR ran on 60 Vbeta and 13 Jbeta primers. Produced via immunoSEQ multiplex PCR; TCRdb's table is partial and in-frame only. The sample shows more than 140,000 clones, over 75% of them seen only once. The sequencing input was PBMCs. The receptors were gathered from a man aged 30 to 39 in good health and CMV-seropositive.

This clone was seen only a few times. The V call is TRBV9, the J call TRBJ2-2; tentatively, D is TRBD1 (6 bases). The CDR3 has 15 amino acids. Germline V lookup: CDR1 SGDLS, CDR2 YYNGEE. V gave up 4 bases and J gave up 3 bases, with 13 bases separating them. This CDR3 reads CASSLPGVDTGELFF. The CDR3 nucleotides read TGTGCCAGCAGCTTACCAGGGGTAGACACCGGGGAGCTGTTTTTT.

V is TRBV10-2 and J is TRBJ1-5; TRBD1 is a possible D gene (5 bases). Trimming removed 4 bases at V and 0 bases at J, with 13 bases between. Germline CDR1 and CDR2: WSHSY and SAAADI. The CDR3 totals 16 residues. The CDR3 sequence is CASSAFGQGSNQPQHF. The CDR3, as DNA: TGCGCCAGCAGTGCGTTTGGGCAGGGTAGCAATCAGCCCCAGCATTTT.

Written as DNA, the CDR3 is TGCGCCAGCAGCCGTGCGGGCTCACGGCAGATATGCACAGATACGCAGTATTTT. This sequence encodes CASSRAGSRQICTDTQYF. V usage is TRBV23-1 and J usage is TRBJ2-3; D perhaps matches TRBD2 (5 bases). TRBV23-1 is reported as an ORF; its role is uncertain. V shed 6 bases and J shed 1 base, with 23 bases lying between them. The CDR3 has 18 amino acids.

The chain is built from TRBV15 and TRBJ1-5; 8 nucleotides align to TRBD1. Germline V CDR1 and CDR2: LNHNV, YYDKDF (reference sequence). CDR3 size: 15 residues. Trimming removed 5 bases from V and 3 bases from J; junction bases left unmatched: 6. CDR3 in amino acids: CATSPRTGFNQPQHF. In DNA form, the CDR3 reads TGTGCCACCAGCCCTCGGACAGGGTTCAATCAGCCCCAGCATTTT. Looking up the rest from reference TRBV15 and TRBJ1-5 gives the full variable domain: DAMVIQNPRYQVTQFGKPVTLSCSQTLNHNVMYWYQQKSSQAPKLLFHYYDKDFNNEADTPDNFQSRRPNTSFCFLDIRSPGLGDTAMYLCATSPRTGFNQPQHFGDGTRLSIL.

The chain uses TRBV5-6 and TRBJ2-5, with a weak D call TRBD1 (6 bases). Between the trimmed V and J ends, which lost 3 bases and 7 bases, there was a span of 13 bases. In germline, CDR1 is SGHDT, CDR2 YYEEEE. The CDR3 has 13 amino acids. The CDR3 reads CASSSDGTRTQYF. As DNA, the CDR3 is TGTGCCAGCAGCTCCGACGGGACACGGACCCAGTACTTC.